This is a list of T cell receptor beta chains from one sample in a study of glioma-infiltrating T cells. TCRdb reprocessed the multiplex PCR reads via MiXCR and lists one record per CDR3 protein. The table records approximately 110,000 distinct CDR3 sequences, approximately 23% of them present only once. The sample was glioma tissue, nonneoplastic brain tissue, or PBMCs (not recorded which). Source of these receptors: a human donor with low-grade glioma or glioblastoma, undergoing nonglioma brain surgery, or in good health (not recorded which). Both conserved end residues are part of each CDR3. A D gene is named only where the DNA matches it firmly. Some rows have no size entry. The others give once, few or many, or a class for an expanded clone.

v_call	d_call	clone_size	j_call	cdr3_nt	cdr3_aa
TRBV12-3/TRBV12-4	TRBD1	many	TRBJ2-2	TGTGCCAGCAGTCTACAGGGGGTTTGGGGCACCGGGGAGCTGTTTTTT	CASSLQGVWGTGELFF
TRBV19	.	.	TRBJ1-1	TGTGCCAGTAGTACCCGGAGGAACACTGAAGCTTTCTTT	CASSTRRNTEAFF
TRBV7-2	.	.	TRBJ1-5	TGTGCCAGCAGCGGGGACGGAGAGATCTCAGATCAGCCCCAGCATTTT	CASSGDGEISDQPQHF
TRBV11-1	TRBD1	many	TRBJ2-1	TGTGCCAGCAGCTCGAGGACAGGCCCTTCCTACAATGAGCAGTTCTTC	CASSSRTGPSYNEQFF
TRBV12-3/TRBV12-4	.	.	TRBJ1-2	TGTGCCAGCAGTCCACAACGGTCTACCGCAGGCTATGGCTACACCTTC	CASSPQRSTAGYGYTF
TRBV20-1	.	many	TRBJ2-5	TGCAGTGCGAAATCCCTCGGCTATTTCCAAGAGACCCAGTACTTC	CSAKSLGYFQETQYF
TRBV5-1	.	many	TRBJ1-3	TGCGCCAGCAGCCTACGTGGCTCTGGAAACACCATATATTTT	CASSLRGSGNTIYF
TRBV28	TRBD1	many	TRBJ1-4	TGTGCCAGCAGTCCACGGACAGGGGGCCACGAAAAACTGTTTTTT	CASSPRTGGHEKLFF
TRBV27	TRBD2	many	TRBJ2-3	TGTGCCAGCAGTTTGAGCGGGAGGGCCGCAGATACGCAGTATTTT	CASSLSGRAADTQYF
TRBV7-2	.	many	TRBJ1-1	TGTGCCAGCAGCTTAGCGGTAGGCGGGACTGGTGAAGCTTTCTTT	CASSLAVGGTGEAFF
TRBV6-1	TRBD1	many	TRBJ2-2	TGTGCCAGCAGTGAAGGGACAGGGAACACCGGGGAGCTGTTTTTT	CASSEGTGNTGELFF
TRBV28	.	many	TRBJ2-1	TGTGCCAGCAGACTCGGATGGAATGAGCAGTTCTTC	CASRLGWNEQFF
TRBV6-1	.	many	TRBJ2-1	TGTGCCAGCAGTTCTTCCTCGGCCCAGGCTGAGCAGTTCTTC	CASSSSSAQAEQFF
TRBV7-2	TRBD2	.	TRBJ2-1	TGTGCCAGCAGTGGGGGGACTAGCCACAATGAGCAGTTCTTC	CASSGGTSHNEQFF
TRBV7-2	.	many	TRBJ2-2	TGTGCCAGCAGCTTAGTGCTCTCCGGGGAGCTGTTTTTT	CASSLVLSGELFF
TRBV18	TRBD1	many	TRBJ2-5	TGTGCCAGCTCAAAGGACAGGATTAAAGAGACCCAGTACTTC	CASSKDRIKETQYF
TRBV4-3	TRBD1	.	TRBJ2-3	TGCGCCAGCAGCCAAGTAGGACCGGGACAGGGCACAGATACGCAGTATTTT	CASSQVGPGQGTDTQYF
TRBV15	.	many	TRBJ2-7	TGTGCCACCAGCCAAGGACGGTGGGAGCAGTACTTC	CATSQGRWEQYF
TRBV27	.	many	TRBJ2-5	TGTGCCAGCAGTTTGAATGGGCAAGAGACCCAGTACTTC	CASSLNGQETQYF
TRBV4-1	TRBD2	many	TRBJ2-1	TGCGCCAGCAGCCAAGCTCCACTAGCGGGAGGTCTGAATGAGCAGTTCTTC	CASSQAPLAGGLNEQFF
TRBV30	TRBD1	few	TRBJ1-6	TGTGCCTGGAGCAAGGGGGAGACAGGGGATTCACCCCTCCACTTT	CAWSKGETGDSPLHF
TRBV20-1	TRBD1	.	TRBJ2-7	TGCAGTGCTCCGGGACAGAATACCTACGCGCCGTACTTC	CSAPGQNTYAPYF
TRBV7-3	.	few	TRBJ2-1	TGTGCCAGCAGCTTGGACCCTTCCTACAATGAGCAGTTCTTC	CASSLDPSYNEQFF
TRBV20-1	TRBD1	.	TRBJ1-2	TGCAGTGCCACCATCCTTACAGGGGGTGGCTATGGCTACACCTTC	CSATILTGGGYGYTF
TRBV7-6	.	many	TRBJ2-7	TGTGCCAGCAGCTTACCGTCCAGCTACGAGCAGTACTTC	CASSLPSSYEQYF
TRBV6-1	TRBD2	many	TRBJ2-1	TGTGCCAGCGTAGCTAGCGGGGATCGCAATGAGCAGTTCTTC	CASVASGDRNEQFF
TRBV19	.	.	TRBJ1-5	TGTGCCAGTAGTATGGAGGACAGACTTAATCAGCCCCAGCATTTT	CASSMEDRLNQPQHF
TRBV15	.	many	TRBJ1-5	TGTGCCACCAGCAGAGACGGAGAGCAGCCCCAGCATTTT	CATSRDGEQPQHF
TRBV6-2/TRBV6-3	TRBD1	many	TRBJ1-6	TGTGCCAGCAGTTATGAGACAGGGGGCTACTCACCCCTCCACTTT	CASSYETGGYSPLHF
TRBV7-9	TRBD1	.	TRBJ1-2	TGTGCCAGCAGCCGAGGGACCGGGGACAGTCCTAACTATGGCTACACCTTC	CASSRGTGDSPNYGYTF
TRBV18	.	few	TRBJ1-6	TGTGCCAGCTCACCTAAAGGATTCAATTCACCCCTCCACTTT	CASSPKGFNSPLHF
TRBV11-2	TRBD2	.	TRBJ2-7	TGTGCCAGTGCAACTAGCGGGACCTCCTACGAGCAGTACTTC	CASATSGTSYEQYF
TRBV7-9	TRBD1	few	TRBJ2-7	TGTGCCAGCAGCTTCCCGGGACAGGGGAACGAGCAGTACTTC	CASSFPGQGNEQYF
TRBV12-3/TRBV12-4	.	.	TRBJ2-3	TGTGCCAGCAGTTTTCAGGGAAGGAATACGCAGTATTTT	CASSFQGRNTQYF
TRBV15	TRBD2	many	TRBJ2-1	TGTGCCACCAGCAGATCCCGACTAGCGGGGGACCAGTTCTTC	CATSRSRLAGDQFF
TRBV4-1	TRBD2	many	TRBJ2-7	TGCGCCAGCAGCCAAAGGACTAGCGGATCCTACGAGCAGTACTTC	CASSQRTSGSYEQYF
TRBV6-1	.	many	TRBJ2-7	TGTGCCAGCCTCGGCTTGGCAGCCTCCCACGAGCAGTACTTC	CASLGLAASHEQYF
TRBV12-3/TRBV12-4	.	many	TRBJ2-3	TGTGCCAGCAGTTCCGACAGGAGCACAGATACGCAGTATTTT	CASSSDRSTDTQYF
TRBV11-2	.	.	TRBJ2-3	TGTGCCAGCAGCTTAGGGCTTCGGGGATTATCAGATACGCAGTATTTT	CASSLGLRGLSDTQYF
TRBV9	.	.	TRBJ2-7	TGTGCCAGCAGAACTAGCATCGACTCCTACGAGCAGTACTTC	CASRTSIDSYEQYF
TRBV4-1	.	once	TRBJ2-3	TGCGCCAGCAGCCAAATTGACGGGAGTCCGGCAGATACGCAGTATTTT	CASSQIDGSPADTQYF
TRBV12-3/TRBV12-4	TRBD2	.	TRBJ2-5	TGTGCCAGCAGGCTAGCGGGAGTAGAGACCCAGTACTTC	CASRLAGVETQYF